This TCR beta chain was observed in a study of shared clonotypes between healthy human individuals. Splitting of each subset's genomic DNA was done evenly across several immunoSEQ plates. Only in-frame clones appear in the TCRdb table, and some are missing; sequencing was by immunoSEQ multiplex PCR. The sample consists of roughly 2.1 million clones, 93% of them appearing once. Findings and caveats of the study: A limitation of the genetic and exposure-history diversity represented arose from few donors.

On this clone itself: Its antigen is unknown.

Deletions cut 8 bases from V and 5 bases from J, with 12 bases between. The CDR3 is 12 amino acids. Germline V gene data show CDR1 as MNHEY and CDR2 as SMNVEV (reference sequence). Only CD45RO-negative cells positively selected for CCR7 counted as naive CD8 cells, so terminally differentiated effector memory CD45RA+ cells were excluded. The source of this sequence is a man aged 18 to 29 in good health. Some clones in this sample may be carry-over from other donors' samples. The specimen sequenced was naive CD8+ T cells from PBMCs. The chain links TRBV27 to TRBJ1-1; tentative D call: TRBD1 (6 bases). CDR3 sequence: CASGRQGTEAFF. For the CDR3, the DNA is TGTGCCAGCGGTAGGCAGGGGACTGAAGCTTTCTTT.